Following are 20 T cell receptor beta chains from one sample sequenced in a study of vaccination and CD4 T cells after COVID-19. Time point of the sample: late sampling 161 to 241 days after vaccination in three convalescent patients. TCRdb fed the PCR reads into MiXCR, producing one record per CDR3 protein. The profile shows about 39,000 distinct CDR3 sequences, 35% to 45% of them singletons. The sample in question was CD4+ T cells from blood, obtained about 7 months after SARS-CoV-2 vaccination. The receptor set was obtained from a human donor who had recovered from COVID-19.

This clonotype occurred a few times. The CDR3 sequence: CSVGTGVHYGYTF. CDR3 sequence (DNA): TGCAGCGTTGGGACAGGAGTACACTATGGCTACACCTTC. This sequence joins TRBV29-1 and TRBJ1-2; 7 bases line up with TRBD1. V gave up 4 bases and J gave up 3 bases; unmatched junction bases: 5. The CDR3 runs to 13 residues. The V gene's germline CDR1 is SQVTM and CDR2 ANQGSEA.

The chain couples TRBV28 to TRBJ2-3; 10 bases are a match to TRBD1. From germline, CDR1 is MDHEN and CDR2 SYDVKM. The ends lost 7 bases at V and 6 bases at J; junction bases unmatched: 10. This CDR3 contains 15 residues. As DNA, the CDR3 is TGTGCCAGCACTATGGGACAGGGGTCGGTGGATACGCAGTATTTT. It translates to CASTMGQGSVDTQYF.

The rearrangement links TRBV7-8 to TRBJ2-7, with 7 bases fitting TRBD1. The CDR3 loop spans 18 amino acids. The V segment lost 5 bases and the J segment 2 bases; nucleotides outside the gene matches: 18. The germline CDR1 and CDR2 sequences are SGHVS and FQNEAQ. Here the CDR3 reads CASSRTRTGSYVPYEQYF. The CDR3 coding sequence is TGTGCCAGCAGCAGGACCCGGACAGGATCGTACGTCCCCTACGAGCAGTACTTC.

The rearrangement uses TRBV7-2 and TRBJ2-3; D remains ambiguous. V lost 5 bases and J 3 bases, leaving 6 bases between the germline ends. The CDR3 is 12 residues long. Germline CDR1 reads SGHTA; CDR2 reads FQGNSA. In DNA, the CDR3 is TGTGCCAGCAGCCAGACTACAGATACGCAGTATTTT. The encoded protein is CASSQTTDTQYF.

This chain joins TRBV28 and TRBJ2-7, with no clear D. The CDR3 loop spans 15 amino acids. From germline, CDR1 is MDHEN and CDR2 SYDVKM. The V and J ends lost 5 bases and 2 bases respectively, with 16 bases between them. The CDR3 DNA sequence: TGTGCCAGCAGTCCTCGGAGATACGATGCCTACGAGCAGTACTTC. Its translation is CASSPRRYDAYEQYF.

This clonotype turned up a few times. This chain links TRBV27 with TRBJ2-7; no clear D. CDR1 is MNHEY and CDR2 is SMNVEV in the germline V gene (reference sequence). With 7 bases removed from V and 2 bases from J, the gap between germline ends came to 15 bases. The CDR3 covers 14 residues. For the CDR3, the DNA is TGTGCCAGCACCGCCCCAGGAGCAACCTACGAGCAGTACTTC. It encodes CASTAPGATYEQYF.

This clonotype occurred a few times. J is TRBJ2-2 and V is TRBV20-1; TRBD2 matches at 9 bases. This CDR3 contains 16 residues. Germline V gene lookup returns CDR1 DFQATT and CDR2 SNEGSKA (reference sequence). V gave up 7 bases and J gave up 7 bases; unmatched junction bases: 16. Here the CDR3 DNA reads TGCAGTGTTCTCGCAGCGGGAGGTGCGGGCGGCGGGGAGCTGTTTTTT. This encodes CSVLAAGGAGGGELFF.

The chain links TRBV20-1 to TRBJ2-5; no clear D gene. The V gene lost 0 bases and the J gene lost 3 bases, with 5 bases spanning the gap. The germline V gene encodes CDR1 DFQATT and CDR2 SNEGSKA (reference sequence). This CDR3 is 12 amino acids long. The CDR3 here is CSARDDKETQYF. The CDR3, as DNA: TGCAGTGCTAGAGATGATAAAGAGACCCAGTACTTC.

This clonotype has a handful of counts. V is TRBV7-9 and J is TRBJ2-1; D may be TRBD1 or TRBD2 (5 bases each). The CDR3 is 16 amino acids. Trimming took 4 bases from V and 4 from J, leaving 17 bases between them. Germline V gene sequence: CDR1 SEHNR, CDR2 FQNEAQ (reference sequence). The CDR3 reads CASSSLEGLGYNEQFF. The CDR3 DNA follows: TGTGCCAGCAGCTCCCTCGAGGGGCTGGGGTACAATGAGCAGTTCTTC.

V is TRBV5-5 and J is TRBJ2-2; 10 bases line up with TRBD1. The V gene's germline CDR1 is SGHKS and CDR2 YYEKEE (reference sequence). The length of the CDR3 is 16 residues. The V and J ends lost 4 bases and 5 bases, in that order; junction bases with no gene match: 8. CDR3 in DNA: TGTGCCAGCAGCGCACCGGACAGGGGGGAGACCGGGGAGCTGTTTTTT. It translates to CASSAPDRGETGELFF.

This chain uses TRBV2 with TRBJ1-2; D possibly corresponds to TRBD1 (6 bases). With 3 bases removed from V and 8 bases from J, the gap between germline ends came to 16 bases. CDR1 is SNHLY, CDR2 FYNNEI, per germline. The CDR3 is 14 amino acids. CDR3 sequence: CASSEERGLGGYTF. In DNA form, the CDR3 reads TGTGCCAGCAGTGAGGAACGGGGGCTTGGAGGCTACACCTTC.

This clonotype occurred a few times. The J gene is TRBJ2-3, the V gene TRBV7-2, with 13 bases identical to TRBD2. The CDR3 runs to 17 residues. The germline V gene encodes CDR1 SGHTA and CDR2 FQGNSA. Losses at the gene ends were 1 base for V and 5 bases for J; bases not matched to a gene: 6. In nucleotides, the CDR3 is TGTGCCAGCAGCTTAGGGACTAGCGGGAGTGGGGTAGATACGCAGTATTTT. Translated, it gives CASSLGTSGSGVDTQYF.

This chain uses TRBV6-4 with TRBJ1-2; D uncertain. V was clipped by 3 bases and J by 4 bases, with 12 bases between them. This CDR3 spans 14 amino acids. From germline, CDR1 is MRHNA and CDR2 SNTAGT. The CDR3 coding sequence is TGTGCCAGCAGTGAGTCTCCGGGTGGCTATGGCTACACCTTC. It is translated as CASSESPGGYGYTF.

The genes are TRBV7-2 and TRBJ2-7; D may be TRBD1 (5 bases). V dropped 5 bases and J dropped 3 bases, with 14 bases sitting between them. CDR3 size: 14 residues. Germline CDR1 SGHTA, CDR2 FQGNSA. The CDR3 loop reads CASSPRAGNYEQYF. For the CDR3, the DNA is TGTGCCAGCAGCCCCCGGGCAGGGAACTACGAGCAGTACTTC.

This clonotype was counted only a few times. The chain recombines TRBV20-1 with TRBJ2-5, with 7 bases lining up with TRBD2. CDR1 is DFQATT and CDR2 is SNEGSKA in the germline V gene (reference sequence). There are 15 residues in the CDR3. V gave up 0 bases and J gave up 5 bases; unmatched junction bases: 9. The CDR3 bases are TGCAGTGCTAGAGATCCGGCAGGGCGGGGGGAGACCCAGTACTTC. Amino acid sequence: CSARDPAGRGETQYF.

The sample holds a few counts of this clonotype. The chain combines TRBV28 with TRBJ2-1, with a possible D match to TRBD1 (6 bases). CDR1 and CDR2 (germline): MDHEN, SYDVKM. V was clipped by 8 bases and J by 4 bases, with 9 bases between them. This CDR3 is 12 amino acids long. The CDR3 is CASLGQYNEQFF. Here the CDR3 DNA reads TGTGCCAGCCTAGGACAGTACAATGAGCAGTTCTTC. The entire variable domain, with the rest obtained from reference TRBV28 and TRBJ2-1, is as follows: DVKVTQSSRYLVKRTGEKVFLECVQDMDHENMFWYRQDPGLGLRLIYFSYDVKMKEKGDIPEGYSVSREKKERFSLILESASTNQTSMYLCASLGQYNEQFFGPGTRLTVL.

This clonotype was recorded a few times. The chain couples TRBV20-1 to TRBJ2-3; 9 nucleotides align to TRBD1. The CDR3 contains 15 residues. Germline-derived CDR1 and CDR2 are DFQATT and SNEGSKA (reference sequence). V lost 0 bases and J lost 1; bases outside the gene matches: 2. The chain's CDR3 is CSARDGTGRTDTQYF. In DNA form, the CDR3 reads TGCAGTGCTAGAGATGGGACAGGGCGCACAGATACGCAGTATTTT.

This rearrangement joins TRBV5-6 to TRBJ1-5; D might be TRBD1 (5 bases). This CDR3 has 12 amino acids. Germline V gives CDR1 SGHDT, CDR2 YYEEEE. The V end was cut by 3 bases, the J end by 5 bases, with 6 bases between. The CDR3 DNA follows: TGTGCCAGCAGCTCCAGGGATCAGCCCCAGCATTTT. This translates into CASSSRDQPQHF.

The J gene is TRBJ2-5, the V gene TRBV28; no reliable D call. This CDR3 is built from 14 residues. The germline gives CDR1 MDHEN, CDR2 SYDVKM. V lost 2 bases to trimming and J lost 1 base, with 8 bases between them. CDR3 bases: TGTGCCAGCAGTTTAGTTCCGGGCCAAGAGACCCAGTACTTC. Protein product: CASSLVPGQETQYF.

Points on this clonotype: This CDR3 fails to terminate in the conserved phenylalanine or tryptophan, so it likely reflects a read error. V usage is TRBV28 and J usage is TRBJ2-1, with D perhaps being TRBD1 or TRBD2 (5 bases each). The CDR3 has 13 residues. Trimming removed 4 bases from V and 9 bases from J, with 13 bases in between. The germline V gene encodes CDR1 MDHEN and CDR2 SYDVKM. CDR3 nucleotides: TGTGCCAGCAGTTGGGATAGGGACGGTGAGCAGTTCTTA. Translation: CASSWDRDGEQFL.